Sequencing of this TCR beta chain was carried out in a study of CD8 T cells in ankylosing spondylitis. Whole-study results and caveats: What appeared characteristic of ankylosing spondylitis blood was a TCR beta motif of seven to nine highly homologous variants. Clones linked with disease were CD8+ and fairly uncommon in the peripheral blood.

In its sample, this clonotype was seen many times. Its target is unknown. CDR1 is SGHTA, CDR2 FQGNSA, per germline. This CDR3 comprises 13 residues. With 3 bases removed from V and 6 bases from J, the gap between germline ends came to 8 bases. TCRdb redid the calling of the 5' RACE reads with MiXCR, one entry per CDR3 protein. In the table there are 50,000 to 75,000 distinct CDR3 sequences, about 6.2% of which are singletons. The genes are TRBV7-2 and TRBJ2-2; no definite D call. The sample comprised synovial fluid, either unsorted or a sorted T cell fraction (not recorded which). This receptor was taken from a male donor with ankylosing spondylitis. Here the CDR3 DNA reads TGTGCCAGCAGCTTGCGGTGGTCCGGGGAGCTGTTTTTT. Residues: CASSLRWSGELFF.